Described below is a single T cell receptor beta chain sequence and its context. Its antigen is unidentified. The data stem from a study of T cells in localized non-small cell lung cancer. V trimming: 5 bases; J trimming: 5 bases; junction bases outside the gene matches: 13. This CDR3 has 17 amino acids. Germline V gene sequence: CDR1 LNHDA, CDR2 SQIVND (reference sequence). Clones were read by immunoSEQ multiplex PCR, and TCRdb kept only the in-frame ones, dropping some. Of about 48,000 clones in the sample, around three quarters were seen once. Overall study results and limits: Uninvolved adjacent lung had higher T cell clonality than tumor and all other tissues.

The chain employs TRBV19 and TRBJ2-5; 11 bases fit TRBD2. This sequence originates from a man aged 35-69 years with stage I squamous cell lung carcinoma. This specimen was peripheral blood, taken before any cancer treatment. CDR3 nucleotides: TGTGCCAGTAGTTCGCTTAGCGGGGGGGCCCGAGGGGAGACCCAGTACTTC. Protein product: CASSSLSGGARGETQYF.